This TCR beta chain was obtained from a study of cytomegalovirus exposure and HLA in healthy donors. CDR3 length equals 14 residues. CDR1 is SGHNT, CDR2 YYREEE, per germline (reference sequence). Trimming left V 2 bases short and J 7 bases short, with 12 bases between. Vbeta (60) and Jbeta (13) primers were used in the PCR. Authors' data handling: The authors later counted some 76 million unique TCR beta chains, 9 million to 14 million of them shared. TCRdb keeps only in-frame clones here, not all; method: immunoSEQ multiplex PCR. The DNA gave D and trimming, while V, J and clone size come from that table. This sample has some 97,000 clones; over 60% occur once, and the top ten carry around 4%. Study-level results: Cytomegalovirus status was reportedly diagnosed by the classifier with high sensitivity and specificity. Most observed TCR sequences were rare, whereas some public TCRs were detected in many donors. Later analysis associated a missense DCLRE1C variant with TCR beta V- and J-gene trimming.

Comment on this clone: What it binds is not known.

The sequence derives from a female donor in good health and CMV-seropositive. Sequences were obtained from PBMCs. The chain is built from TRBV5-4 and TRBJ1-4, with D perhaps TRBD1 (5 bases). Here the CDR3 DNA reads TGTGCCAGCAGCTTTTCCGGCGGGGGTGAAAAACTGTTTTTT. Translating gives CASSFSGGGEKLFF.